The rows below give T cell receptor beta chains drawn from one sample of a study of T cell repertoires in cytomegalovirus infection. Their target antigens are unknown. TCRdb recomputed calls from the reads with MiXCR, one row per CDR3 protein. The sample holds approximately 310,000 distinct CDR3 sequences; about 25% are singletons and the top ten take roughly 15%. The sample was cultured PBMCs, taken from culture after CMV antigen stimulation. These receptors all come from a human donor in good health (CMV status not recorded). Some clones in this sample may be carry-over from other donors' samples. The CDR3 runs from the conserved cysteine through the conserved F or W. The D gene is left open where the match is weak. Some rows mark clone size as missing; the rest say once, few, many or name a class of expanded clone.

.	TRBV27	TRBD1	20	TRBJ1-4	CASSLSNTGQGVPANEKLFF	TGTGCCAGCAGTTTATCGAACACGGGACAGGGGGTCCCGGCTAATGAAAAACTGTTTTTT
few	TRBV28	TRBD2	12	TRBJ2-7	CASSSGTSWQYF	TGTGCCAGCAGTTCCGGGACTAGCTGGCAGTACTTC
few	TRBV5-6	.	14	TRBJ2-7	CASSLAGPAYEQYF	TGTGCCAGCAGCTTGGCGGGGCCAGCCTACGAGCAGTACTTC
few	TRBV18	TRBD2	15	TRBJ2-3	CASSPTGGPVDTQYF	TGTGCCAGCTCACCAACGGGAGGGCCAGTAGATACGCAGTATTTT
.	TRBV6-1	TRBD1	14	TRBJ2-1	CASSAGTGVNEQFF	TGTGCCAGCAGCGCCGGGACAGGAGTCAATGAGCAGTTCTTC
.	TRBV6-2/TRBV6-3	TRBD2	15	TRBJ2-2	CASSSGGRDTGELFF	TGTGCCAGCAGTTCGGGGGGGAGAGACACCGGGGAGCTGTTTTTT
few	TRBV27	TRBD2	15	TRBJ2-7	CASSFLTSGSYEQYF	TGTGCCAGCAGTTTCCTGACTAGCGGCTCCTACGAGCAGTACTTC
.	TRBV20-1	.	14	TRBJ1-5	CSARAVSSHQPQHF	TGCAGTGCTAGAGCCGTTTCTTCACATCAGCCCCAGCATTTT
few	TRBV28	.	14	TRBJ2-1	CASSFVSPYNEQFF	TGTGCCAGCAGTTTTGTTAGTCCTTACAATGAGCAGTTCTTC
.	TRBV20-1	.	15	TRBJ1-2	CSARDGAGRDYGYTF	TGCAGTGCTAGAGATGGGGCAGGGAGGGACTATGGCTACACCTTC
many	TRBV12-3/TRBV12-4	.	13	TRBJ1-1	CASRRGLNTEAFF	TGTGCCAGCAGACGTGGCCTGAACACTGAAGCTTTCTTT
.	TRBV6-2/TRBV6-3	.	16	TRBJ1-1	CASSYSAAQGNTEAFF	TGTGCCAGCAGTTACTCGGCAGCCCAGGGAAACACTGAAGCTTTCTTT
few	TRBV7-6	.	15	TRBJ2-3	CASSLAFRRTNTQYF	TGTGCCAGCAGCTTAGCTTTCCGGCGAACAAATACGCAGTATTTT
.	TRBV29-1	.	12	TRBJ1-2	CSVGHRDGGYTF	TGCAGCGTTGGTCACAGGGACGGTGGCTACACCTTC
.	TRBV7-8	.	14	TRBJ2-2	CASSLWGNTGELFF	TGTGCCAGCAGCTTATGGGGTAACACCGGGGAGCTGTTTTTT
.	TRBV19	.	19	TRBJ2-3	CASRQTTYERGGLTDTQYF	TGTGCCAGTAGACAAACCACTTACGAGAGGGGCGGCCTCACAGATACGCAGTATTTT
few	TRBV10-3	.	12	TRBJ2-1	CAINPGSNEQFF	TGTGCCATCAACCCAGGGTCCAATGAGCAGTTCTTC
many	TRBV29-1	.	16	TRBJ2-1	CSVEDIQGQRTNEQFF	TGCAGCGTTGAAGACATACAGGGTCAAAGGACCAATGAGCAGTTCTTC
few	TRBV10-3	TRBD2	15	TRBJ2-7	CATTQESGGVLEQYF	TGTGCCACGACCCAAGAGAGCGGGGGGGTTCTGGAGCAGTACTTC
many	TRBV7-2	TRBD2	17	TRBJ2-4	CASSLEGWPSGRNIQYF	TGTGCCAGCAGCTTAGAGGGATGGCCTAGCGGGCGAAACATTCAGTACTTC